This T cell receptor beta chain was found in a study of T cell repertoires in cytomegalovirus infection. Study conclusions and caveats: What dominated the ex vivo response were HLA-C-restricted CMV-specific TCR beta clonotypes.

MiXCR was run by TCRdb on the reads, yielding one entry per CDR3 protein. Of hundreds of thousands of distinct CDR3 sequences detected, more than 40% appear once; the ten largest clones hold 35% to 50%. Regarding this clonotype: The antigen is unknown.

The CDR3 totals 15 residues. V was trimmed by 1 base and J by 2 bases, leaving 9 bases between them. Germline V gene data show CDR1 as MNHNS and CDR2 as SASEGT. This specimen was cultured PBMCs, taken from culture after CMV antigen stimulation. This chain connects TRBV6-1 to TRBJ2-1, with D uncertain. The receptor was derived from a human donor in good health (CMV status not recorded). Some clones in this sample may be carry-over from other donors' samples. The CDR3 is CASSEVSRPYNEQFF. The CDR3 DNA follows: TGTGCCAGCAGTGAAGTGTCGCGGCCCTACAATGAGCAGTTCTTC.